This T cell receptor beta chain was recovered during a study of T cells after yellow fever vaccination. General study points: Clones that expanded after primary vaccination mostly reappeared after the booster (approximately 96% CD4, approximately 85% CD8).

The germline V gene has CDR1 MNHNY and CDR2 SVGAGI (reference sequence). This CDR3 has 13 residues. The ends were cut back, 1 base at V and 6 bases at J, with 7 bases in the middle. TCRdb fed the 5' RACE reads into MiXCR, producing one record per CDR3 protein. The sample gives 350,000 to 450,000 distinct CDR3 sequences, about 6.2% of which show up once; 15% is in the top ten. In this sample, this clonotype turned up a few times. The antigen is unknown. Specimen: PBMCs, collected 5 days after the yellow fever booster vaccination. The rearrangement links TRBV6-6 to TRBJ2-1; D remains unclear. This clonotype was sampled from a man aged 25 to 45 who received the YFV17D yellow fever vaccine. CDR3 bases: TGTGCCAGCAGTTACTTAGACGGCAATGAGCAGTTCTTC. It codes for CASSYLDGNEQFF.